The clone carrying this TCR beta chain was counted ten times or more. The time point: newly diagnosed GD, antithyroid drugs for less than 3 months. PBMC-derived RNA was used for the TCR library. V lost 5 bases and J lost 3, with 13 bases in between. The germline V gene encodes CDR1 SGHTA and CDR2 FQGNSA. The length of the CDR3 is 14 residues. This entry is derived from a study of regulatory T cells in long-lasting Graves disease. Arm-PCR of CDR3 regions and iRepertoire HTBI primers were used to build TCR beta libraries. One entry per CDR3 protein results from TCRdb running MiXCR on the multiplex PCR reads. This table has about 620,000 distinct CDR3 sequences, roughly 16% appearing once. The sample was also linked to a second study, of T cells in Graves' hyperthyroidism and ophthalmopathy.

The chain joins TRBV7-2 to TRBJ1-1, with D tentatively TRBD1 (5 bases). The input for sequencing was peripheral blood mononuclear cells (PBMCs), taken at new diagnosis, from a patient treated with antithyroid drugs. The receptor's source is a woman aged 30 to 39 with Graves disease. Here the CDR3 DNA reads TGTGCCAGCAGCCAGGGAACCCCCTACACTGAAGCTTTCTTT. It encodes CASSQGTPYTEAFF.